Shown below are 13 T cell receptor beta chains from a single sample sequenced in a study of blood T cell repertoires in COVID-19. Clones were read by immunoSEQ multiplex PCR, and TCRdb kept only the in-frame ones, dropping some. The profile shows 200,000 to 300,000 clones, 86% of them singletons. Sequencing input: PBMCs or T cells enriched from blood (not recorded which). The receptors come from a woman under 30 who had recovered from COVID-19.

The chain carries TRBV9 and TRBJ1-1; TRBD1 agrees at 7 bases. Germline V CDR1 and CDR2: SGDLS, YYNGEE. This CDR3 region has 15 residues. V lost 3 bases to trimming and J lost 2 bases; unmatched junction nucleotides: 7. CDR3 in DNA: TGTGCCAGCAGCGAAGCCGGGACAGATAACACTGAAGCTTTCTTT. The encoded protein is CASSEAGTDNTEAFF.

The V gene is TRBV18, the J gene TRBJ1-2, with D perhaps TRBD1 (6 bases). Per germline, CDR1 KGHSH and CDR2 LQKENI. V gave up 2 bases and J gave up 6 bases, with 16 bases separating them. The CDR3 extends over 15 amino acids. The CDR3 DNA sequence: TGTGCCAGCTCACCAGAAGGCCGGGACATCAATGGCTACACCTTC. This gives the protein CASSPEGRDINGYTF.

The chain couples TRBV7-9 to TRBJ1-3, with a tentative D call TRBD1 (6 bases). V was cut by 4 bases and J by 1 base, with 14 bases left in between. CDR1 is SEHNR and CDR2 is FQNEAQ in the germline V gene (reference sequence). The length of the CDR3 is 16 residues. The CDR3 DNA sequence: TGTGCCAGCAGCTCCTGGACAGCTAGGTCTGGAAACACCATATATTTT. It yields the protein CASSSWTARSGNTIYF.

This rearrangement joins TRBV11-3 to TRBJ2-1, with 10 bases lining up with TRBD2. From germline, CDR1 is SGHNT and CDR2 YENEEA. V lost 2 bases, J lost 4 bases, and 8 bases stayed unmatched. The CDR3 totals 17 residues. The CDR3 nucleotides read TGTGCCAGCAGCTTATCCCTCCAACTAGCGGGGTACAATGAGCAGTTCTTC. Protein sequence: CASSLSLQLAGYNEQFF.

The chain is built from TRBV5-4 and TRBJ2-7, with D possibly being TRBD1 (6 bases). The CDR3 covers 14 residues. Trimming removed 5 bases at V and 6 bases at J, with 18 bases between. Looked up from germline, CDR1 is SGHNT and CDR2 is YYREEE (reference sequence). Here the CDR3 DNA reads TGTGCCAGCAGGCCGGGACACCTCCCCTCCGAGCAGTACTTC. The encoded protein is CASRPGHLPSEQYF.

The chain couples TRBV20-1 to TRBJ1-3; perhaps TRBD1 as D (5 bases). This CDR3 comprises 13 residues. V lost 3 bases, J lost 4 bases, and 10 bases lay in between. Germline V lookup: CDR1 DFQATT, CDR2 SNEGSKA (reference sequence). The CDR3 DNA follows: TGCAGTGCTAGTTCAGGGAACGGAAACACCATATATTTT. Translated: CSASSGNGNTIYF.

The rearrangement joins TRBV28 to TRBJ2-1; TRBD2 matches 9 bases. CDR3 length: 16 residues. Germline CDR1 is MDHEN and CDR2 is SYDVKM. With V trimmed by 8 bases and J by 2 bases, 10 bases remained unmatched. The CDR3 spells CASQNRLAVPYNEQFF. The CDR3 DNA sequence: TGTGCCAGCCAAAACCGACTAGCGGTCCCCTACAATGAGCAGTTCTTC.

V gene TRBV10-3 combines with J gene TRBJ1-5; tentative D call: TRBD1 (5 bases). The CDR3 is made up of 13 amino acids. Germline CDR1 ENHRY, CDR2 SYGVKD. V gave up 10 bases and J gave up 4 bases, with 14 bases separating them. CDR3 bases: TGTGCCACCTCTCAGGGTGCAAATCAGCCCCAGCATTTT. Translation gives CATSQGANQPQHF.

The V call is TRBV4-1, the J call TRBJ2-5; 12 nucleotides line up with TRBD2. Per germline, CDR1 MGHRA and CDR2 YSYEKL. This CDR3 has 18 amino acids. Trimming removed 0 bases from V and 4 bases from J; junction bases left unmatched: 9. Here the CDR3 reads CASSQEGRGLAGSETQYF. The CDR3 DNA follows: TGCGCCAGCAGCCAAGAGGGACGTGGACTAGCGGGATCAGAGACCCAGTACTTC.

In DNA, the CDR3 is TGTGCCAGCAGTTTGGCTCAGCCCCAGCATTTT. Translating gives CASSLAQPQHF. The chain recombines TRBV12-3 or TRBV12-4 with TRBJ1-5; D unresolved. The CDR3 has 11 amino acids. V was shortened by 3 bases and J by 6 bases, with 3 bases between the two germline ends.

This chain uses TRBV7-2 with TRBJ2-1, with 7 bases that match TRBD2. Germline CDR1 SGHTA, CDR2 FQGNSA. This CDR3 is 15 amino acids long. Trimming at V came to 6 bases and at J to 2 bases, leaving 7 bases not matched to a gene. DNA of the CDR3: TGTGCCAGCAGGCAGCGGGGAACCACCTACAATGAGCAGTTCTTC. As protein: CASRQRGTTYNEQFF.

The V and J genes are TRBV5-1 and TRBJ1-1, with D tentatively TRBD1 (6 bases). V was shortened by 4 bases and J by 2 bases, with 12 bases between the two germline ends. The CDR3 has 14 residues. Looked up from germline, CDR1 is SGHRS and CDR2 is YFSETQ. This chain's CDR3 is CASSATGLNTEAFF. For the CDR3, the DNA is TGCGCCAGCAGCGCGACAGGTCTCAACACTGAAGCTTTCTTT.

This clone turned up a few times. V is TRBV6-5 and J is TRBJ2-7, with 8 nucleotides matching TRBD1. Unmatched junction bases numbered 6, after V lost 7 bases and J lost 4 bases. The CDR3 extends over 13 amino acids. CDR1 and CDR2 (germline): MNHEY, SVGAGI. The CDR3 DNA reads TGTGCCAGCACAACAGGGGGGCTTTACGAGCAGTACTTC. Encoded protein: CASTTGGLYEQYF.